Reported below is one T cell receptor (beta chain). This entry belongs to a study of T-cell reconstitution after alpha-beta-depleted transplantation in children. The CDR3 spans 16 residues. Germline values: CDR1 SQVTM, CDR2 ANQGSEA. The V and J ends lost 1 base and 2 bases, in that order; junction bases with no gene match: 4. For TCRbeta, the library was prepared with unique molecular identifiers. Via MiXCR, TCRdb re-called the PCR reads, giving one row per CDR3 protein. The sample includes over 400,000 distinct CDR3 sequences, under 15% seen only once; the top ten take around 6%. This TCR came from a human donor who donated a stem cell graft to a child with combined immunodeficiency. The chain has TRBV29-1 and TRBJ2-1, with 11 bases identical to TRBD1. The specimen comprised PBMCs from the stem cell graft donor, sampled from the stem cell graft. The CDR3 loop reads CSVEGGTGGAYNEQFF. For the CDR3, the DNA is TGCAGCGTTGAAGGGGGGACAGGGGGGGCCTACAATGAGCAGTTCTTC.